A single sample is the source of the 30 T cell receptor beta chains below, sequenced in a study of blood T cell repertoires in COVID-19. Repertoires were generated with immunoSEQ multiplex PCR, while TCRdb's copy carries only in-frame clones and drops some. The table shows about 440,000 clones, with roughly 88% occurring only once. Sequencing used PBMCs or T cells enriched from blood (not recorded which). The source is a young man who had recovered from COVID-19.

The gene calls are TRBV7-9 and TRBJ1-2, with D perhaps TRBD1 (6 bases). V lost 1 base to trimming and J lost 4 bases, with 10 bases between them. The length of the CDR3 is 14 residues. Looked up from germline, CDR1 is SEHNR and CDR2 is FQNEAQ (reference sequence). The CDR3 region is CASSLDRVGYGYTF. CDR3 DNA sequence: TGTGCCAGCAGCTTAGACAGGGTTGGCTATGGCTACACCTTC.

The V gene is TRBV10-3, the J gene TRBJ2-1; TRBD2 matches 10 bases. Germline V gives CDR1 ENHRY, CDR2 SYGVKD. J was trimmed by 15 bases and V by 5 bases; bases with no gene match: 4. The CDR3 has 11 amino acids. The CDR3 nucleotides are TGTGCCATCAGTAGCGGGAGGGCGGGGTTCTTC. This translates into CAISSGRAGFF.

The V call is TRBV2, the J call TRBJ2-3, with D maybe TRBD1 (6 bases). Germline CDR1 and CDR2: SNHLY and FYNNEI. The V and J ends lost 5 bases and 4 bases respectively, with 10 bases between them. The CDR3 length is 13 residues. CDR3 DNA: TGTGCCAGCAGTTGGGACAACCCAGATACGCAGTATTTT. Protein product: CASSWDNPDTQYF.

This chain joins TRBV6-5 and TRBJ2-7, with 7 bases identical to TRBD1. This CDR3 region has 15 residues. V gave up 0 bases and J gave up 6 bases; unmatched junction bases: 8. CDR1 is MNHEY and CDR2 is SVGAGI in the germline V gene. The CDR3 loop reads CASSYSSTGRREQYF. CDR3 sequence (DNA): TGTGCCAGCAGTTACTCGTCGACAGGGAGACGCGAGCAGTACTTC.

The chain uses TRBV6-1 and TRBJ1-3; D might be TRBD1 (5 bases). Per germline, CDR1 MNHNS and CDR2 SASEGT. Deletions cut 3 bases from V and 2 bases from J, with 17 bases between. This CDR3 has 17 amino acids. The CDR3 here is CASSDGLGGLTGNTIYF. In DNA form, the CDR3 reads TGTGCCAGCAGTGATGGTCTGGGGGGATTGACTGGAAACACCATATATTTT.

This chain uses TRBV30 with TRBJ2-5, with D possibly being TRBD2 (6 bases). This CDR3 is 15 amino acids long. Trimming removed 4 bases at V and 0 bases at J, with 15 bases between. Germline CDR1 is GTSNPN and CDR2 is SVGIG (reference sequence). In DNA, the CDR3 is TGTGCCTGGATTCCACCTCGGACTAACCAAGAGACCCAGTACTTC. Protein product: CAWIPPRTNQETQYF. Using reference TRBV30 and TRBJ2-5 for the parts outside the CDR3, the full variable domain is SQTIHQWPATLVQPVGSPLSLECTVEGTSNPNLYWYRQAAGRGLQLLFYSVGIGQISSEVPQNLSASRPQDRQFILSSKKLLLSDSGFYLCAWIPPRTNQETQYFGPGTRLLVL.

This clone was seen only a few times. The V call is TRBV19, the J call TRBJ1-2; D might be TRBD1 (5 bases). This CDR3 region has 15 residues. The V end was cut by 6 bases, the J end by 7 bases, with 21 bases between. Germline V gene lookup returns CDR1 LNHDA and CDR2 SQIVND (reference sequence). This CDR3 is CASRMAEGFGAGYTF. DNA of the CDR3: TGTGCCAGTAGAATGGCGGAAGGATTTGGGGCTGGCTACACCTTC.

The chain has TRBV19 and TRBJ1-2, with a weak D call TRBD1 (5 bases). V was trimmed by 3 bases and J by 2 bases, leaving 10 bases between them. This CDR3 has 14 residues. Germline values: CDR1 LNHDA, CDR2 SQIVND (reference sequence). CDR3 bases: TGTGCCAGTAGTATCCCAGGGAAGAACTATGGCTACACCTTC. It encodes CASSIPGKNYGYTF. Full variable domain (missing parts from reference TRBV19 and TRBJ1-2): DGGITQSPKYLFRKEGQNVTLSCEQNLNHDAMYWYRQDPGQGLRLIYYSQIVNDFQKGDIAEGYSVSREKKESFPLTVTSAQKNPTAFYLCASSIPGKNYGYTFGSGTRLTVV.

This clone was detected once. The rearrangement joins TRBV3-1 (or the pseudogene TRBV3-2) to TRBJ2-3; D may be TRBD2 (5 bases). CDR1 is LGHDT, CDR2 YNNKEL, per germline (reference sequence). There are 15 residues in the CDR3. V was clipped by 4 bases and J by 3 bases, with 14 bases between them. The DNA of the CDR3 is TGTGCCAGCAGCCCTCGGACTCTTAGTACAGATACGCAGTATTTT. It is translated as CASSPRTLSTDTQYF.

The chain uses TRBV5-1 and TRBJ2-2; no reliable D call. Germline-derived CDR1 and CDR2 are SGHRS and YFSETQ. The CDR3 sequence is 15 residues long. Trimming left V 4 bases short and J 1 base short, with 11 bases between. The CDR3 DNA sequence: TGCGCCAGCAGCCCAAAGAGTTTGAACACCGGGGAGCTGTTTTTT. This encodes CASSPKSLNTGELFF.

This clone was observed a handful of times. Germline and junction disagree at one end, which may indicate a read error. The rearrangement joins TRBV19 to TRBJ1-1; 7 bases map to TRBD1. The germline V gene encodes CDR1 LNHDA and CDR2 SQIVND (reference sequence). This CDR3 has 12 amino acids. The chain's CDR3 is CASSRGPGQSLF. CDR3 nucleotides: TGTGCCAGTAGTAGGGGGCCGGGACAGAGTCTCTTT.

The gene calls are TRBV28 and TRBJ1-1, with unresolved D. V was pared by 6 bases and J by 5 bases, with 13 bases between. The CDR3 loop spans 13 amino acids. Germline V gives CDR1 MDHEN, CDR2 SYDVKM. CDR3 region: CASSPEYRTEAFF. The CDR3 bases are TGTGCCAGCAGCCCTGAATATCGGACTGAAGCTTTCTTT.

V usage is TRBV6-2 or TRBV6-3 and J usage is TRBJ1-1, with D uncertain. The length of the CDR3 is 15 residues. CDR1 and CDR2 (germline): MNHEY, SVGEGT. Between the trimmed V and J ends, which lost 2 bases and 0 bases, there was a span of 10 bases. The CDR3 nucleotides are TGTGCCAGCAGTTACGCCCGGGGTGTGAACACTGAAGCTTTCTTT. Its protein is CASSYARGVNTEAFF.

The chain joins TRBV2 to TRBJ1-2; 7 bases are shared with TRBD1. The CDR3 extends over 14 amino acids. Germline V gene data show CDR1 as SNHLY and CDR2 as FYNNEI. V lost 9 bases to trimming and J lost 0 bases; unmatched junction nucleotides: 7. The CDR3 loop reads CASPDRTANYGYTF. The CDR3 DNA sequence: TGTGCCAGTCCGGACAGGACAGCTAACTATGGCTACACCTTC.

The chain combines TRBV19 with TRBJ2-7; 7 positions match TRBD2. V was pared by 6 bases and J by 7 bases, with 6 bases of the junction left unmatched. The CDR3 covers 12 residues. Looked up from germline, CDR1 is LNHDA and CDR2 is SQIVND (reference sequence). CDR3 sequence (DNA): TGTGCCAGTAGAAGCACCGGGAGGGAGCAGTACTTC. It specifies CASRSTGREQYF. Using reference TRBV19 and TRBJ2-7 for the parts outside the CDR3, the full variable domain is DGGITQSPKYLFRKEGQNVTLSCEQNLNHDAMYWYRQDPGQGLRLIYYSQIVNDFQKGDIAEGYSVSREKKESFPLTVTSAQKNPTAFYLCASRSTGREQYFGPGTRLTVT.

This chain connects TRBV6-5 to TRBJ1-1, with 8 bases identical to TRBD1. V gave up 6 bases and J gave up 3 bases; unmatched junction bases: 9. Germline CDR1 and CDR2: MNHEY and SVGAGI. The CDR3 has 15 residues. The CDR3 DNA reads TGTGCCAGCAGCCCAGGACAGGGTTTGGACACTGAAGCTTTCTTT. Protein sequence: CASSPGQGLDTEAFF.

This chain joins TRBV19 and TRBJ2-5; TRBD2 aligns across 8 bases. The CDR3 sequence is 14 residues long. CDR1 is LNHDA, CDR2 SQIVND, per germline (reference sequence). With V trimmed by 6 bases and J by 1 base, 4 bases remained unmatched. CDR3 sequence (DNA): TGTGCCAGTAGCGTAACTAGCGGCCAAGAGACCCAGTACTTC. Residues: CASSVTSGQETQYF.

The chain is built from TRBV30 and TRBJ2-7, with TRBD1 as a possible D gene (6 bases). The V end was cut by 3 bases, the J end by 6 bases, with 15 bases between. Germline V CDR1 and CDR2: GTSNPN, SVGIG (reference sequence). The CDR3 has 13 residues. The CDR3 sequence is CAWRRTVISEQYF. The CDR3 DNA sequence: TGTGCCTGGAGACGGACAGTAATTTCCGAGCAGTACTTC.

V and J are TRBV18 and TRBJ1-2, with 7 bases aligning to TRBD1. The CDR3 runs 14 residues. CDR1 and CDR2 (germline): KGHSH, LQKENI. With 2 bases clipped from V and 8 bases from J, the junction kept 8 bases outside the gene matches. The DNA for the CDR3 is TGTGCCAGCTCACCATTCACAGGGGACGAAGGCTACACCTTC. Protein product: CASSPFTGDEGYTF.

The chain combines TRBV7-6 with TRBJ2-7; D ambiguous. Germline CDR1 is SGHVS and CDR2 is FNYEAQ. This CDR3 spans 14 amino acids. Trimming cost V 5 bases and J 1 base, with 12 bases left between them. The CDR3 spells CASSPLERSYEQYF. DNA for the CDR3: TGTGCCAGCAGCCCGCTTGAACGGTCCTACGAGCAGTACTTC. Supplemented by reference TRBV7-6 and TRBJ2-7, the full variable domain reads GAGVSQSPRYKVTKRGQDVALRCDPISGHVSLYWYRQALGQGPEFLTYFNYEAQQDKSGLPNDRFSAERPEGSISTLTIQRTEQRDSAMYRCASSPLERSYEQYFGPGTRLTVT.

The chain is built from TRBV5-4 and TRBJ2-1, with TRBD2 matching 11 bases. The ends lost 3 bases at V and 7 bases at J; junction bases unmatched: 6. The germline CDR1 and CDR2 sequences are SGHNT and YYREEE (reference sequence). The CDR3 length is 15 residues. CDR3 sequence (DNA): TGTGCCAGCAGCTACCTAGCGGGGGGCCTTAATGAGCAGTTCTTC. Protein: CASSYLAGGLNEQFF.

The V and J genes are TRBV5-6 and TRBJ1-2; 7 positions agree with TRBD1. The V gene's germline CDR1 is SGHDT and CDR2 YYEEEE. Trimming removed 3 bases from V and 4 bases from J; junction bases left unmatched: 9. This CDR3 is built from 15 residues. In DNA form, the CDR3 reads TGTGCCAGCAGCTCCGGGACAGACCCAGCCTATGGCTACACCTTC. Translating gives CASSSGTDPAYGYTF.

Note on this clone: This sample also contains other DNA sequences that code for the same CDR3. The J gene is TRBJ2-7, the V gene TRBV5-5, with D perhaps matching TRBD1 (6 bases). The CDR3 consists of 13 residues. Germline V gene data show CDR1 as SGHKS and CDR2 as YYEKEE (reference sequence). V was cut by 3 bases and J by 1 base, with 8 bases left in between. The CDR3 protein is CASSSDRSYEQYF. For the CDR3, the DNA is TGTGCCAGCAGCTCGGACAGATCCTACGAGCAGTACTTC. Looking up the rest from reference TRBV5-5 and TRBJ2-7 gives the full variable domain: DAGVTQSPTHLIKTRGQQVTLRCSPISGHKSVSWYQQVLGQGPQFIFQYYEKEERGRGNFPDRFSARQFPNYSSELNVNALLLGDSALYLCASSSDRSYEQYFGPGTRLTVT.

This clone occurred once. The V and J genes are TRBV24-1 and TRBJ2-3; the match to TRBD2 covers 7 bases. The germline V gene encodes CDR1 KGHDR and CDR2 SFDVKD. The V segment lost 4 bases and the J segment 3 bases; nucleotides outside the gene matches: 6. The CDR3 sequence is 15 residues long. The DNA for the CDR3 is TGTGCCACCAGTGACGCGGGAGTTGCGACAGATACGCAGTATTTT. It translates to CATSDAGVATDTQYF.

J is TRBJ2-1 and V is TRBV3-1 (or the pseudogene TRBV3-2); 9 nucleotides align to TRBD1. CDR1 is LGHDT, CDR2 YNNKEL, per germline (reference sequence). After removal of 6 bases from V and 15 bases from J, the junction contained 9 bases not matched to a gene. This CDR3 has 12 amino acids. The CDR3 here is CASSQLGTGLFF. As DNA, the CDR3 is TGTGCCAGCAGTCAACTGGGGACAGGGTTGTTCTTC.

This chain joins TRBV7-8 and TRBJ1-6, with 9 bases matching TRBD1. Germline V gives CDR1 SGHVS, CDR2 FQNEAQ. The CDR3 loop spans 14 amino acids. V lost 2 bases to trimming and J lost 9 bases; unmatched junction nucleotides: 2. The CDR3 loop reads CASSLKGQGSPLHF. Written as DNA, the CDR3 is TGTGCCAGCAGCTTAAAGGGACAGGGTTCACCCCTCCACTTT.

This chain connects TRBV4-2 to TRBJ2-7; D might be TRBD2 (5 bases). The V end lost 1 base, the J end lost 5 bases, and 15 bases lay between the germline ends. The CDR3 has 15 amino acids. Germline V CDR1 and CDR2: LGHNA, YNFKEQ. In DNA form, the CDR3 reads TGTGCCAGCAGCCAAGGCCCTAGCTTGGGCCACGAGCAGTACTTC. As protein: CASSQGPSLGHEQYF.

The V call is TRBV13, the J call TRBJ2-1; TRBD2 matches 7 bases. Germline V gene sequence: CDR1 PRHDT, CDR2 FYEKMQ (reference sequence). J gave up 2 bases and V 4 bases, and 11 bases lay outside the gene matches. The CDR3 is 17 residues long. Here the CDR3 DNA reads TGTGCCAGCAGCTCCCCAGCGGGAAGGGAGCCCTACAATGAGCAGTTCTTC. Translating gives CASSSPAGREPYNEQFF. Supplemented by reference TRBV13 and TRBJ2-1, the full variable domain reads AAGVIQSPRHLIKEKRETATLKCYPIPRHDTVYWYQQGPGQDPQFLISFYEKMQSDKGSIPDRFSAQQFSDYHSELNMSSLELGDSALYFCASSSPAGREPYNEQFFGPGTRLTVL.

The chain uses TRBV5-6 and TRBJ2-3; 9 nucleotides align to TRBD2. The V and J ends lost 4 bases and 2 bases, in that order; junction bases with no gene match: 5. This CDR3 region has 15 residues. CDR1 is SGHDT and CDR2 is YYEEEE in the germline V gene. The CDR3 DNA reads as TGTGCCAGCAGCCCGACTAGCGGCTACACAGATACGCAGTATTTT. This sequence encodes CASSPTSGYTDTQYF.

This clone was detected only a few times. The chain uses TRBV4-1 and TRBJ1-1, with TRBD1 matching over 8 bases. CDR3 size: 15 residues. CDR1 is MGHRA and CDR2 is YSYEKL in the germline V gene. Trimming took 1 base from V and 2 from J; bases not matched to a gene: 3. CDR3 coding DNA: TGCGCCAGCAGCCAAGTGCCAGGGGGCAACACTGAAGCTTTCTTT. Its translation is CASSQVPGGNTEAFF.